The 21 T cell receptor beta chains below all came from one sample that was sequenced in a study of T cells in women clearing cervical HPV infection. TCRdb keeps only in-frame clones here, not all; method: immunoSEQ multiplex PCR. The sample includes about 31,000 clones. Material for sequencing was blood buffy coat. The source of these receptors is a woman aged 18-69 years with a cervical HPV16 infection that either progressed to CIN3+ or cleared (not recorded which).

Worth noting for this clone: With the read ending 3 residues before the CDR3 end, the germline J gene is used to fill in that end. The V gene is TRBV18, the J gene TRBJ2-1, with D tentatively TRBD2 (6 bases). The germline V and J ends were trimmed by 6 bases and 6 bases, with 12 bases remaining between them. Germline CDR1 KGHSH, CDR2 LQKENI. The CDR3 consists of 13 residues. The covered CDR3 bases are TGTGCCAGCTCGGAATCGGGGGTCAATGAG. This translates into CASSESGVNE. The entire CDR3 reads CASSESGVNEQFF.

On this clone itself: The missing CDR3 end, 3 residues past where the read stops, is filled in from the germline J gene. The sample has other DNA sequences that encode this CDR3 too. The chain links TRBV18 to TRBJ1-2, with 7 bases identical to TRBD1. CDR1 KGHSH and CDR2 LQKENI come from the germline V gene. The CDR3 spans 16 residues. CDR3 in amino acids: CASSPLRQGSNYDYTF. Incomplete CDR3 DNA: TGTGCCAGCTCCCCCCTAAGACAGGGTTCCAACTACGAC.

In the case of this clone: The CDR3 end is not reached by the read, which stops 3 residues before it; the germline J gene fills it in. V gene TRBV19 combines with J gene TRBJ1-2, with 9 bases fitting TRBD1. The CDR3 has 14 residues. Per the germline V gene, CDR1 is LNHDA and CDR2 is SQIVND (reference sequence). Incomplete CDR3 DNA: TGTGCCAGTAGAATGGGACAGGGAGAAAACATC. It encodes CASRMGQGENI. The CDR3 as a whole reads CASRMGQGENIYTF.

Note on this clone: The read comes to an end 3 residues before the CDR3 does, leaving the germline J gene to fill in the end. The gene calls are TRBV19 and TRBJ1-2; the D gene is possibly TRBD1 (5 bases). Looked up from germline, CDR1 is LNHDA and CDR2 is SQIVND (reference sequence). The CDR3 loop spans 15 amino acids. CDR3 DNA (partial): TGTGCCAGTAGTCCTGAACCGGGACTAGCGAACGAC. Translated: CASSPEPGLAND. The full CDR3 protein is CASSPEPGLANDYTF.

Concerning this clone itself: The CDR3 end is not reached by the read, which stops 3 residues before it; the germline J gene fills it in. This sequence joins TRBV12-3 or TRBV12-4 and TRBJ2-7; TRBD1 agrees at 7 bases. This CDR3 comprises 14 residues. Trimming cost V 5 bases and J 4 bases; bases outside gene matches: 8. Incomplete CDR3 DNA: TGTGCCAGCAGTCCCCCGGACAGGTTTTACGAG. It yields the protein CASSPPDRFYE. Given in full, the CDR3 is CASSPPDRFYEQYF.

About this clone: The read finishes 3 residues shy of the CDR3 end, and the germline J gene is used to complete it. The V gene is TRBV5-6, the J gene TRBJ1-2; 7 positions match TRBD1. CDR3 size: 14 residues. Germline V gives CDR1 SGHDT, CDR2 YYEEEE. V lost 4 bases, J lost 6 bases, and 9 bases stayed unmatched. The part of the CDR3 DNA that was read is TGTGCCAGCAGCGGCAGGGGGAAGGGGCATGGC. This sequence encodes CASSGRGKGHG. The CDR3 as a whole reads CASSGRGKGHGYTF.

Turning to this clone: Read sequence stops 3 residues before the CDR3 end, and the germline J gene provides the missing end. The chain recombines TRBV30 with TRBJ2-2, with D hard to call. Germline V gene data show CDR1 as GTSNPN and CDR2 as SVGIG (reference sequence). The CDR3 totals 15 residues. The ends were cut back, 2 bases at V and 4 bases at J, with 14 bases in the middle. CDR3 residues: CAWSNDGGGTGELFF. The DNA read from the CDR3 is TGTGCCTGGAGTAACGACGGCGGCGGCACCGGGGAG.

Details on this clone: The read gets to within 3 residues of the CDR3 end, and the germline J gene fills in the rest. This rearrangement joins TRBV5-1 to TRBJ1-2; perhaps TRBD1 as D (5 bases). CDR1 and CDR2 from the germline V gene are SGHRS and YFSETQ. This CDR3 region has 13 residues. Deletions cut 1 base from V and 7 bases from J, with 11 bases between. CDR3 protein: CASSLSGLSGYTF. The part of the CDR3 DNA that was read is TGCGCCAGCAGCTTGTCAGGGTTGAGTGGC.

In the case of this clone: The read is 3 residues too short to cover the CDR3 end, so that end is filled in from the germline J gene. V gene TRBV29-1 combines with J gene TRBJ2-7, with D possibly being TRBD1 (5 bases). Germline V CDR1 and CDR2: SQVTM, ANQGSEA. With 4 bases removed from V and 3 bases from J, the gap between germline ends came to 16 bases. The CDR3 sequence is 14 residues long. The CDR3 bases that were read are TGCAGCGTTGGGCCCAGTGGGGCGGACTACGAG. Its translation is CSVGPSGADYE. The full CDR3 is CSVGPSGADYEQYF.

As regards this clone: The CDR3 is cut off 3 residues early in the read; its end comes from the germline J gene. The J gene is TRBJ2-1, the V gene TRBV6-1; D gene unclear. This CDR3 contains 13 residues. Germline-derived CDR1 and CDR2 are MNHNS and SASEGT. Between the trimmed V and J ends, which lost 4 bases and 8 bases, there was a span of 12 bases. The CDR3 loop is CASSATYSDEQFF. The part of the CDR3 DNA that was read is TGTGCCAGCAGTGCAACCTACTCCGATGAG.

As concerns this clone: The read halts 3 residues ahead of the CDR3 end, with the missing end drawn from the germline J gene. This chain uses TRBV20-1 with TRBJ2-3; 7 bases are shared with TRBD1. This CDR3 spans 15 amino acids. V trimming: 5 bases; J trimming: 6 bases; junction bases outside the gene matches: 14. Germline assignment: CDR1 DFQATT and CDR2 SNEGSKA (reference sequence). The CDR3 loop is CSAGPGTAWLDTQYF. The DNA read from the CDR3 is TGCAGTGCTGGCCCCGGGACAGCATGGTTGGATACG.

Notes on this clone: The read ends 3 residues early relative to the CDR3; the germline J gene fills the gap. The V and J genes are TRBV20-1 and TRBJ1-6, with 8 bases matching TRBD1. The V gene's germline CDR1 is DFQATT and CDR2 SNEGSKA (reference sequence). The CDR3 loop spans 15 amino acids. The CDR3 loop reads CSARADGTGGFALHF. The CDR3 DNA, read in part, is TGCAGTGCTAGAGCGGATGGGACAGGTGGTTTCGCC.

Notes on this clone: The DNA ends 3 residues before the CDR3 does, and the rest of the CDR3 is filled in from the germline J gene. V is TRBV20-1 and J is TRBJ2-3; tentatively, D is TRBD1 (6 bases). CDR3 length: 13 residues. Per the germline V gene, CDR1 is DFQATT and CDR2 is SNEGSKA (reference sequence). CDR3 residues: CSGSRQVQETQYF. The covered CDR3 bases are TGCAGTGGTTCGAGACAGGTACAAGAGACG.

A remark on this clone: The read ends 3 residues before the CDR3 terminus; that terminus is restored from the germline J gene. The J gene is TRBJ1-1, the V gene TRBV7-9; 8 positions match TRBD1. Trimming took 4 bases from V and 2 from J; bases not matched to a gene: 6. Looked up from germline, CDR1 is SEHNR and CDR2 is FQNEAQ (reference sequence). The CDR3 contains 15 residues. CDR3 DNA, as far as it was read: TGTGCCAGCAGCTCTACCGGACAGGGAAACACTGAA. Translation: CASSSTGQGNTE. In full, the CDR3 reads CASSSTGQGNTEAFF.

On this clone itself: The read comes to an end 3 residues before the CDR3 does, leaving the germline J gene to fill in the end. This chain connects TRBV5-6 to TRBJ1-4; D gene unclear. Germline CDR1 and CDR2: SGHDT and YYEEEE. The CDR3 runs 15 residues. Trimming pared 1 base from V and 7 bases from J, leaving 14 bases between. The chain's CDR3 is CASSLWASSIEKLFF. The DNA read from the CDR3 is TGTGCCAGCAGCTTGTGGGCCTCATCCATTGAAAAA.

To note about this clone: Coverage ceases 3 residues before the CDR3 finishes, and the germline J gene fills in the end. This chain uses TRBV20-1 with TRBJ1-1; a weak D match, TRBD1 (6 bases). The germline V gene encodes CDR1 DFQATT and CDR2 SNEGSKA (reference sequence). The V end lost 0 bases, the J end lost 0 bases, and 17 bases lay between the germline ends. This CDR3 spans 17 amino acids. The CDR3 loop reads CSARDAQIQGMNTEAFF. The sequenced part of the CDR3 DNA is TGCAGTGCTAGAGATGCCCAAATACAGGGCATGAACACTGAA.

Comment on this clone: The sequenced fragment ends 3 residues before the CDR3 boundary, so the rest is inferred from the germline J gene. The V call is TRBV2, the J call TRBJ2-7; no definite D call. The CDR3 spans 14 residues. Germline CDR1 reads SNHLY; CDR2 reads FYNNEI. Trimming left V 7 bases short and J 0 bases short, with 13 bases between. The CDR3 here is CASMTGSSSYEQYF. Partial CDR3 DNA: TGTGCCAGCATGACCGGGTCAAGCTCCTACGAG.

Notes on this clone: Read data end 3 residues before the CDR3 end; the end is taken from the germline J gene. The chain joins TRBV20-1 to TRBJ2-5; TRBD1 matches at 7 bases. The CDR3 sequence is 13 residues long. Trimming at V came to 3 bases and at J to 3 bases, leaving 4 bases not matched to a gene. Per germline, CDR1 DFQATT and CDR2 SNEGSKA (reference sequence). This CDR3 reads CSASGQEEETQYF. CDR3 bases read: TGCAGTGCTAGCGGACAGGAGGAAGAGACC.

As concerns this clone: The read halts 3 residues ahead of the CDR3 end, with the missing end drawn from the germline J gene. The J gene is TRBJ2-5, the V gene TRBV2; D uncertain. The CDR3 is 15 amino acids. The V gene lost 3 bases and the J gene lost 0 bases, with 11 bases spanning the gap. Germline CDR1 and CDR2: SNHLY and FYNNEI. The CDR3: CASSDNVGYQETQYF. The part of the CDR3 DNA that was read is TGTGCCAGCAGTGATAATGTAGGGTACCAAGAGACC.

The CDR3 reads CASSMAGTNYGYTF. CDR3 DNA (partial): TGTGCCAGTAGTATGGCGGGGACTAACTATGGC. V gene TRBV19 combines with J gene TRBJ1-2; D uncertain. The read finishes 3 residues shy of the CDR3 end, and the germline J gene is used to complete it. The V end was cut by 3 bases, the J end by 0 bases, with 8 bases between. In germline, CDR1 is LNHDA, CDR2 SQIVND (reference sequence). The CDR3 contains 14 residues.

Notes on this clone: Read sequence stops 3 residues before the CDR3 end, and the germline J gene provides the missing end. J is TRBJ1-5 and V is TRBV29-1; D possibly corresponds to TRBD1 (5 bases). CDR1 and CDR2 from the germline V gene are SQVTM and ANQGSEA. V gave up 7 bases and J gave up 5 bases, with 15 bases separating them. The CDR3 length is 13 residues. CDR3 region: CSGGGGKDQPQHF. The DNA read from the CDR3 is TGCAGCGGAGGCGGGGGGAAGGATCAGCCC.